Below are 7 T cell receptor beta chains sequenced from a single sample in a study of blood T cell repertoires in COVID-19. Clones were read by immunoSEQ multiplex PCR, and TCRdb kept only the in-frame ones, dropping some. The sample holds under 200,000 clones, 85% seen once. The source material was peripheral blood. The receptor source for this set is a woman of 80 years or more with acute or convalescent COVID-19.

The chain employs TRBV3-1 (or the pseudogene TRBV3-2) and TRBJ2-2, with 8 nucleotides matching TRBD2. CDR1 and CDR2 (germline): LGHDT, YNNKEL (reference sequence). V shed 2 bases, J shed 8 bases, and the junction held 10 bases outside the gene matches. The CDR3 has 16 residues. The DNA for the CDR3 is TGTGCCAGCAGCCAACCGAGCGGGAGCTTGATTGGGGAGCTGTTTTTT. Amino acids: CASSQPSGSLIGELFF.

Written as DNA, the CDR3 is TGTGCCAGCAGCTTATATAGGGGGCGCCAGCCCCAGCATTTT. Protein product: CASSLYRGRQPQHF. J is TRBJ1-5 and V is TRBV7-2, with 7 nucleotides matching TRBD1. J gave up 7 bases and V 2 bases, and 5 bases lay outside the gene matches. This CDR3 is 14 amino acids long. Looked up from germline, CDR1 is SGHTA and CDR2 is FQGNSA.

The V call is TRBV21-1, the J call TRBJ1-4; TRBD1 is taken as the D call from the table, unchecked against the DNA. TRBV21-1 is noted as a pseudogene. CDR3 size: 16 residues. CDR3 sequence: CASSTPPGARGEKLFF. The DNA of the CDR3 is TGTGCCAGCAGCACCCCCCCAGGGGCGAGGGGTGAAAAACTGTTTTTT.

The chain combines TRBV4-2 with TRBJ2-5; the match to TRBD1 covers 9 bases. The CDR3 has 14 residues. Per the germline V gene, CDR1 is LGHNA and CDR2 is YNFKEQ. J gave up 2 bases and V 4 bases, and 2 bases lay outside the gene matches. Written as DNA, the CDR3 is TGTGCCAGCAGCCCCGGGACAGGGCAAGAGACCCAGTACTTC. Amino acid sequence: CASSPGTGQETQYF.

Concerning this clone: Other DNA sequences from this sample encode an identical CDR3 as well. V gene TRBV6-5 combines with J gene TRBJ1-2; possibly TRBD1 for D (5 bases). The V end lost 6 bases, the J end lost 5 bases, and 7 bases lay between the germline ends. This CDR3 has 11 amino acids. Germline-derived CDR1 and CDR2 are MNHEY and SVGAGI. CDR3 nucleotide sequence: TGTGCCAGCAGGGACACTTATGGCTACACCTTC. It translates to CASRDTYGYTF.

In this sample, this clone turned up a few times. This chain connects TRBV29-1 to TRBJ1-2, with unresolved D. With 7 bases removed from V and 7 bases from J, the gap between germline ends came to 16 bases. Per the germline V gene, CDR1 is SQVTM and CDR2 is ANQGSEA. CDR3 length equals 12 residues. The chain's CDR3 is CSARSLISGYTF. CDR3 nucleotide sequence: TGCAGCGCACGATCACTTATTAGTGGCTACACCTTC.

The rearrangement uses TRBV3-1 (or the pseudogene TRBV3-2) and TRBJ2-1, with TRBD2 matching over 8 bases. The germline gives CDR1 LGHDT, CDR2 YNNKEL (reference sequence). V was pared by 4 bases and J by 5 bases, with 10 bases of the junction left unmatched. The CDR3 spans 16 residues. The chain's CDR3 is CASSPKAGVTHNEQFF. For the CDR3, the DNA is TGTGCCAGCAGCCCAAAAGCGGGGGTTACCCACAATGAGCAGTTCTTC.